Presented here are 30 T cell receptor beta chains from one specimen sequenced in a study of T cells in Graves' hyperthyroidism and ophthalmopathy. Amplified TCR beta CDR3 regions derived from RNA transcripts. In the first-round RT-PCR of the TCR CDR3, the HTBI primer set was used. TCRdb passed the multiplex PCR reads through MiXCR, listing each CDR3 protein once. The sample shows roughly 500,000 distinct CDR3 sequences, 46% of them seen only once. Sequencing was performed on peripheral blood or thyroid tissue (not recorded which). Receptors were obtained from an adult woman with Graves' disease, either hyperthyroidism or ophthalmopathy (not recorded which).

Ten or more counts support this clonotype. This chain uses TRBV9 with TRBJ1-4; D is uncertain. V gave up 0 bases and J gave up 5 bases, with 14 bases separating them. This CDR3 contains 16 residues. Germline CDR1 and CDR2: SGDLS and YYNGEE. In nucleotides, the CDR3 is TGTGCCAGCAGCGTAGGGTCCCGGCCTGGGAATGAAAAACTGTTTTTT. Amino acid sequence: CASSVGSRPGNEKLFF.

The rearrangement links TRBV10-3 to TRBJ2-5; the D gene is possibly TRBD2 (5 bases). Germline values: CDR1 ENHRY, CDR2 SYGVKD. V dropped 8 bases and J dropped 5 bases, with 9 bases sitting between them. CDR3 length: 11 residues. In DNA, the CDR3 is TGTGCCATCTCTACGGGGGAGACCCAGTACTTC. This sequence encodes CAISTGETQYF.

The V and J genes are TRBV10-3 and TRBJ2-2; 8 bases line up with TRBD1. V trimming: 5 bases; J trimming: 2 bases; junction bases outside the gene matches: 4. The CDR3 is made up of 15 amino acids. Germline lookup yields CDR1 ENHRY and CDR2 SYGVKD. Written as DNA, the CDR3 is TGTGCCATCAGTCTCGGACAGGGAAACACCGGGGAGCTGTTTTTT. Translated, it gives CAISLGQGNTGELFF.

The V and J genes are TRBV9 and TRBJ1-5; D gene unclear. From germline, CDR1 is SGDLS and CDR2 YYNGEE. CDR3 length equals 13 residues. The V end was cut by 3 bases, the J end by 2 bases, with 6 bases between. CDR3 nucleotide sequence: TGTGCCAGCAGCGCCGTTGGCAATCAGCCCCAGCATTTT. Translation: CASSAVGNQPQHF. The entire variable domain, with the rest obtained from reference TRBV9 and TRBJ1-5, is as follows: DSGVTQTPKHLITATGQRVTLRCSPRSGDLSVYWYQQSLDQGLQFLIQYYNGEERAKGNILERFSAQQFPDLHSELNLSSLELGDSALYFCASSAVGNQPQHFGDGTRLSIL.

This clonotype has only a few counts. V and J are TRBV2 and TRBJ2-2; 7 bases fit TRBD2. The V gene's germline CDR1 is SNHLY and CDR2 FYNNEI. The CDR3 totals 15 residues. Trimming took 0 bases from V and 6 from J; bases not matched to a gene: 4. The CDR3 region is CASSEAGGPSGELFF. The CDR3 coding sequence is TGTGCCAGCAGTGAAGCGGGAGGGCCCTCCGGGGAGCTGTTTTTT.

This clonotype was counted a few times. V usage is TRBV29-1 and J usage is TRBJ1-2, with TRBD1 identical over 7 bases. CDR1 is SQVTM, CDR2 ANQGSEA, per germline. Trimming cost V 3 bases and J 8 bases; bases outside gene matches: 3. The CDR3 extends over 11 amino acids. In nucleotides, the CDR3 is TGCAGCGTTGACGACAGGGAAGGCTACACCTTC. Amino acids: CSVDDREGYTF.

This clonotype showed up many times. The DNA for the CDR3 is TGTGCCAGCAGCCCCGATGGCGGGGCCAACGTCCTGACTTTC. Its translation: CASSPDGGANVLTF. V is TRBV7-9 and J is TRBJ2-6; D is ambiguous. Trimming cost V 5 bases and J 4 bases, with 9 bases left between them. The CDR3 extends over 14 amino acids. Germline V gene sequence: CDR1 SEHNR, CDR2 FQNEAQ (reference sequence). The full variable domain, with the rest looked up from reference TRBV7-9 and TRBJ2-6, is DTGVSQNPRHKITKRGQNVTFRCDPISEHNRLYWYRQTLGQGPEFLTYFQNEAQLEKSRLLSDRFSAERPKGSFSTLEIQRTEQGDSAMYLCASSPDGGANVLTFGAGSRLTVL.

This clonotype was picked up a small number of times. Germline and junction disagree at one end, which may indicate a read error. This sequence joins TRBV5-1 and TRBJ2-7; the D call may be TRBD1 or TRBD2 (5 bases each). Germline-derived CDR1 and CDR2 are SGHRS and YFSETQ. The CDR3 spans 18 residues. CDR3: CASSLANPGAQFIYEQYF. The CDR3 bases are TGTGCCAGCAGCTTGGCCAACCCCGGGGCTCAATTTATCTACGAGCAGTACTTC.

The chain links TRBV30 to TRBJ2-7; 7 nucleotides line up with TRBD1. CDR1 and CDR2 (germline): GTSNPN, SVGIG (reference sequence). There are 13 residues in the CDR3. The junction had 9 bases not matched to a gene; V was cut back by 5 bases and J by 5 bases. CDR3 sequence reads: CAWCLQGSDEQYF. CDR3 DNA: TGTGCCTGGTGCTTACAGGGGTCGGACGAGCAGTACTTC.

J is TRBJ2-5 and V is TRBV19, with 9 positions matching TRBD1. CDR3 length: 15 amino acids. Germline V gene lookup returns CDR1 LNHDA and CDR2 SQIVND (reference sequence). J lost 5 bases, V lost 4 bases, and 8 bases had no gene match. The CDR3 here is CASSRYDRGYETQYF. The CDR3 bases are TGTGCCAGTAGTAGGTACGACAGGGGGTATGAGACCCAGTACTTC.

This clonotype is labeled as medium-sized (0.01 to 0.1%). This sequence joins TRBV7-9 and TRBJ2-7; D possibly corresponds to TRBD2 (5 bases). Deletions cut 5 bases from V and 2 bases from J, with 10 bases between. CDR3 length equals 13 residues. Germline-derived CDR1 and CDR2 are SEHNR and FQNEAQ (reference sequence). The CDR3: CASSRREAYEQYF. For the CDR3, the DNA is TGTGCCAGCAGCCGCCGGGAAGCCTACGAGCAGTACTTC.

The chain couples TRBV11-2 to TRBJ1-5; TRBD1 matches 8 bases. Trimming removed 6 bases from V and 7 bases from J; junction bases left unmatched: 11. The CDR3 covers 15 residues. Germline V gene lookup returns CDR1 SGHAT and CDR2 FQNNGV. CDR3 sequence: CASSIRPGTGQPQHF. DNA of the CDR3: TGTGCCAGCAGTATAAGGCCAGGGACAGGACAGCCCCAGCATTTT.

This clonotype has just a few counts. The V gene is TRBV29-1, the J gene TRBJ1-4; D unresolved. Per germline, CDR1 SQVTM and CDR2 ANQGSEA. The CDR3 is made up of 11 amino acids. The germline V and J ends were trimmed by 4 bases and 15 bases, with 15 bases remaining between them. CDR3 nucleotide sequence: TGCAGCGTTGGCGTCCAAGGGTCTGTGTTTTTT. This translates into CSVGVQGSVFF.

This clonotype has a handful of counts. The V call is TRBV28, the J call TRBJ2-5; D might be TRBD2 (5 bases). V lost 6 bases, J lost 5 bases, and 22 bases lay in between. Germline V gene lookup returns CDR1 MDHEN and CDR2 SYDVKM. The CDR3 runs to 16 residues. The CDR3: CASSLSRGPAWETQYF. The CDR3 DNA reads as TGTGCCAGCAGCCTGAGCAGAGGGCCCGCGTGGGAGACCCAGTACTTC.

CDR3 nucleotide sequence: TGCGCCAGCAGCTTGGCCTCTGGACGGACCTACGAGCAGTACTTC. Protein product: CASSLASGRTYEQYF. The chain recombines TRBV5-1 with TRBJ2-7; no firm D call. The ends were cut back, 0 bases at V and 2 bases at J, with 12 bases in the middle. CDR3 length: 15 amino acids. The V gene's germline CDR1 is SGHRS and CDR2 YFSETQ.

J is TRBJ1-1 and V is TRBV7-2; D gene unclear. Trimming took off 1 base at V and 1 base at J, with 7 bases between the two ends. Germline V gives CDR1 SGHTA, CDR2 FQGNSA. This CDR3 is 14 amino acids long. CDR3 DNA sequence: TGTGCCAGCAGCTTAGTGCAGCCGAACACTGAAGCTTTCTTT. Translating it yields CASSLVQPNTEAFF.

Here the CDR3 DNA reads TGCGCCAGCAGTCTGAGACAGGGAGATAACTATGGCTACACCTTC. It specifies CASSLRQGDNYGYTF. The chain employs TRBV10-2 and TRBJ1-2; 7 bases align to TRBD1. Looked up from germline, CDR1 is WSHSY and CDR2 is SAAADI. V trimming: 5 bases; J trimming: 1 base; junction bases outside the gene matches: 7. The CDR3 has 15 residues.

Many counts were recorded for this clonotype. V is TRBV7-9 and J is TRBJ1-6; 9 nucleotides agree with TRBD1. Germline values: CDR1 SEHNR, CDR2 FQNEAQ (reference sequence). V dropped 0 bases and J dropped 7; count of bases not matched to a gene: 7. This CDR3 has 17 amino acids. The CDR3 DNA is TGTGCCAGCAGCTTAGCGGACAGGGGATATAGGAATTCACCCCTCCACTTT. This sequence encodes CASSLADRGYRNSPLHF.

The chain carries TRBV20-1 and TRBJ1-1; D gene unclear. Germline V gives CDR1 DFQATT, CDR2 SNEGSKA (reference sequence). The V gene lost 0 bases and the J gene lost 2 bases, with 10 bases spanning the gap. The CDR3 length is 14 residues. For the CDR3, the DNA is TGCAGTGCTAGAGATCTTGCACTTAACACTGAAGCTTTCTTT. Encoded protein: CSARDLALNTEAFF.

The chain uses TRBV9 and TRBJ2-7; maybe TRBD1 (6 bases). This CDR3 has 15 residues. Looked up from germline, CDR1 is SGDLS and CDR2 is YYNGEE. V lost 2 bases and J lost 5, with 17 bases in between. CDR3 protein: CASSVESARGHEQYF. CDR3 coding DNA: TGTGCCAGCAGCGTTGAATCTGCCAGGGGACACGAGCAGTACTTC. Drawing the rest from reference TRBV9 and TRBJ2-7, the complete variable domain is DSGVTQTPKHLITATGQRVTLRCSPRSGDLSVYWYQQSLDQGLQFLIQYYNGEERAKGNILERFSAQQFPDLHSELNLSSLELGDSALYFCASSVESARGHEQYFGPGTRLTVT.

The chain recombines TRBV28 with TRBJ2-7; 8 positions agree with TRBD1. The CDR3 spans 14 residues. V shed 0 bases and J 5 bases; nucleotides not matched to a gene: 3. Germline V gene data show CDR1 as MDHEN and CDR2 as SYDVKM. The CDR3 sequence is CASSLWDRVHEQYF. In nucleotides, the CDR3 is TGTGCCAGCAGTTTATGGGACAGGGTCCACGAGCAGTACTTC.

The chain uses TRBV7-3 and TRBJ1-2; tentative D call: TRBD1 (6 bases). This CDR3 is built from 14 residues. Germline CDR1 and CDR2: SGHTA and FQGTGA. V lost 1 base, J lost 7 bases, and 13 bases lay in between. The CDR3 sequence is CASSLSGGQSGYTF. Written as DNA, the CDR3 is TGTGCCAGCAGCTTAAGTGGGGGGCAGAGTGGCTACACCTTC.

This chain uses TRBV6-4 with TRBJ1-1, with TRBD1 identical over 7 bases. There are 14 residues in the CDR3. After removal of 4 bases from V and 4 bases from J, the junction contained 6 bases not matched to a gene. Germline V lookup: CDR1 MRHNA, CDR2 SNTAGT. The CDR3 here is CASSVDTGVTEAFF. In DNA form, the CDR3 reads TGTGCCAGCAGTGTAGATACAGGGGTCACTGAAGCTTTCTTT.

This clonotype was observed at least ten times. The chain joins TRBV7-2 to TRBJ1-2, with a possible D match to TRBD1 (6 bases). CDR3 length: 15 amino acids. The germline gives CDR1 SGHTA, CDR2 FQGNSA. The V gene lost 2 bases and the J gene lost 2 bases, with 12 bases spanning the gap. CDR3 sequence (DNA): TGTGCCAGCAGCTTAACTCCACAGGGCAACTATGGCTACACCTTC. Translated, it gives CASSLTPQGNYGYTF.

The V and J genes are TRBV29-1 and TRBJ2-5; D is unresolved. This CDR3 has 12 amino acids. Germline V CDR1 and CDR2: SQVTM, ANQGSEA. V dropped 5 bases and J dropped 2 bases, with 9 bases sitting between them. CDR3 residues: CSVTWAQETQYF. Written as DNA, the CDR3 is TGCAGCGTTACTTGGGCGCAAGAGACCCAGTACTTC.

In nucleotides, the CDR3 is TGTGCCACCAGTTTGAGGGACAGTAACAATCAGCCCCAGCATTTT. Translation gives CATSLRDSNNQPQHF. V gene TRBV24-1 combines with J gene TRBJ1-5; 7 bases match TRBD1. Germline CDR1 KGHDR, CDR2 SFDVKD. CDR3 length: 15 amino acids. J lost 3 bases, V lost 6 bases, and 7 bases had no gene match.

This clonotype was recorded at least ten times. V gene TRBV7-9 combines with J gene TRBJ1-6; D gene ambiguous. Trimming removed 5 bases from V and 9 bases from J, with 17 bases in between. CDR1 SEHNR and CDR2 FQNEAQ come from the germline V gene (reference sequence). This CDR3 comprises 15 residues. In nucleotides, the CDR3 is TGTGCCAGCAGCATCCACCGGGAAAGAATTTCACCCCTCCACTTT. Translating it yields CASSIHRERISPLHF.

This clonotype came up many times. This chain joins TRBV5-1 and TRBJ1-1, with 7 bases lining up with TRBD1. V lost 4 bases and J lost 1; bases outside the gene matches: 13. Germline values: CDR1 SGHRS, CDR2 YFSETQ. This CDR3 is built from 17 residues. The CDR3 sequence is CASSVQGGDLKNTEAFF. In nucleotides, the CDR3 is TGCGCCAGCAGCGTCCAGGGGGGCGATCTTAAGAACACTGAAGCTTTCTTT.

The sample holds one count of this clonotype. The chain couples TRBV11-2 to TRBJ1-1; 7 bases are shared with TRBD1. The CDR3 contains 14 residues. V lost 5 bases to trimming and J lost 6 bases; unmatched junction nucleotides: 9. From germline, CDR1 is SGHAT and CDR2 FQNNGV. The CDR3: CASSPHPGTAEAFF. CDR3 nucleotides: TGTGCCAGCAGCCCCCATCCCGGGACAGCTGAAGCTTTCTTT.

This clonotype turned up a few times. The rearrangement links TRBV24-1 to TRBJ2-5; D assignment may be TRBD1 or TRBD2 (5 bases each). The V end lost 7 bases, the J end lost 5 bases, and 10 bases lay between the germline ends. This CDR3 comprises 12 residues. Germline V lookup: CDR1 KGHDR, CDR2 SFDVKD. CDR3 sequence reads: CATSEGFETQYF. As DNA, the CDR3 is TGTGCCACCAGCGAGGGGTTCGAGACCCAGTACTTC.